This T cell receptor (beta chain) derives from a study of T cell responses to AZD1222 COVID-19 vaccine (dated by TCRdb to about 2021). For the wider study: A total of about 230 trial participants underwent TCR sequencing, of whom around 200 received two doses of AZD1222 and some 26 received two doses of the MenACWY control vaccine. Enrollment into the trials was organized by age into subgroups of 18-55, 56-69 and 70-plus years, and those subgroups contained approximately 150, 30 and 60 TCR-sequenced participants, respectively. What the study reported, not specific to this receptor: Conclusions about previously exposed vaccinees were limited because only six or seven AZD1222 recipients were SARS-CoV-2 seropositive at baseline. Because no day 14 peak-response samples were available, repertoires were characterized only after the peak T cell response. Participants were mostly white British, with more females than males. The authors suggested clonal diversity may have been underestimated. In the small 56-69-year group, the increase in depth fell short of significance, most likely because of low power. CD4 TCRs associated with the vaccine covered the entire spike protein, and the dominant responses were in regions 160-218 and 743-854. After two AZD1222 doses, both the breadth and the depth of spike-specific TCRs were significantly higher than at day 0 and than in MenACWY recipients. Reportedly, almost half of the unique spike-specific TCRs recognized epitopes lying outside the regions that are mutated in the B.1.351 and B.1.1.7 variants.

The CDR3 regions of human TCRbeta chains were subjected to immunosequencing. As for the original processing: TCRs in the repertoires were compared against a reference library of SARS-CoV-2-specific TCRs that had been generated with the MIRA antigen-specificity platform. Breadth meant the fraction of unique TCRs that were SARS-CoV-2-associated, whereas depth meant the fraction of total T cells that were SARS-CoV-2-associated. Using the MIRA data, each spike-specific TCR was assigned both to the spike region to which the TCR was reactive and to a CD4 or CD8 class. Log10-transformed breadth and depth values were compared by one-way ANOVA with Sidak's multiple comparisons tests. The table was pulled from immuneACCESS by TCRdb, which kept in-frame rearrangements only. Such tables lose some clones; where checked, under half of the loss comes from unresolved V genes, and the rest has no known cause. That table gives V, J and clone size, and the DNA gave D and trimming. This sample gives 100,000 to 150,000 clones in total; around 83% of them show up just once. Just under 4.5% of the sample belongs to the ten largest clones.

This clone showed up just once. Its antigen has not been determined. Per-base qualities were not stored, and no clone one base away is much larger. V is clipped by 6 bases and J by 0 bases, and the sequence between their germline boundaries is 14 bases long. CDR1 LNHDA and CDR2 SQIVND are derived from the germline V gene (reference sequence). The CDR3 sequence holds 15 residues, the cysteine and phenylalanine included. Only the CDR3 part of the read is kept: 45 bases, read in frame from the first base. The time point label on this specimen signifies: about 28 days (+/-7) after the second vaccine dose. AZD1222 recipients with second doses at about 4 weeks or about 12 weeks were pooled, because spike-specific TCR depth and breadth did not differ between schedules. Vaccinee samples came from UK trials COV001 and COV002, including a single-blind randomized controlled phase 2/3 trial of AZD1222 (ChAdOx1 nCoV-19) in healthy adults. Trial participant PBMC samples were collected at day 0 and day 28 after the second dose for TCRbeta chain sequencing.

This receptor was taken from an adult who received the AZD1222 COVID-19 vaccine. Recombination connected TRBV19 to TRBJ1-2; the D gene is not confidently resolved. The specimen was peripheral blood, collected 28 days after the second AZD1222 dose. This receptor carries the CDR3 CASRSSGLANYGYTF. The nucleotides read TGTGCCAGTAGATCGTCAGGACTAGCTAACTATGGCTACACCTTC.